This is a list of T cell receptor beta chains from one sample in a study of shared clonotypes between healthy human individuals. Sequencing used immunoSEQ multiplex PCR; TCRdb keeps in-frame clones, though not all of them. The repertoire has about 1 million clones, about 74% of them found once; the top ten carry nearly 1.5%. Sequenced material: memory CD4+ T cells sorted from blood. These receptors were collected from a man between 18 and 29 years old in good health. Each CDR3 is given with its conserved first and last residue. A D gene is named only where the DNA matches it firmly.

v_gene,j_gene,d_gene,CDR3aa
TRBV6-1,TRBJ2-7,NA,CASERDPGMYEQYF
TRBV6-5,TRBJ2-7,NA,CASKIPGHQYEQYF
TRBV6-5,TRBJ1-6,NA,CASSYKRSSYNSPLHF
TRBV7-9,TRBJ1-1,TRBD1,CASSLARGTAHFEAFF
TRBV27,TRBJ1-5,NA,CASSPTYSNQPQHF
TRBV6-5,TRBJ1-1,NA,CASTPPTQSEAFF
TRBV29-1,TRBJ2-7,NA,CSVAWQQGNEQYF
TRBV7-2,TRBJ2-3,NA,CASSLDMGVDTQYF
TRBV30,TRBJ2-3,TRBD2,CAWSDASGSLDTQYF
TRBV18,TRBJ1-6,NA,CASSPNNRDGAYNSPLHF
TRBV18,TRBJ2-5,NA,CASSPKTGQETQYF
TRBV5-4,TRBJ2-7,NA,CASSLVQDEGYEQYF
TRBV21-1,TRBJ2-7,NA,CASSEEGTSGIHEQYF
TRBV7-8,TRBJ1-3,NA,CASSPGGPIAGNTIYF
TRBV4-3,TRBJ2-5,NA,CASSQGDLKTQYF
TRBV20-1,TRBJ1-1,NA,CSARENPEAFF
TRBV6-4,TRBJ1-4,TRBD1,CASRLAQGNLTNEKLFF
TRBV5-1,TRBJ2-7,NA,CASSLEANIYEQYF
TRBV4-1,TRBJ1-6,TRBD1,CASSKTGNSYNSPLHF
TRBV27,TRBJ1-5,NA,CASSLSGAWQPQHF
TRBV7-2,TRBJ2-1,TRBD2,CASSPTWDSGSRGEQFF
TRBV9,TRBJ2-5,TRBD2,CASSVAGGRYQETQYF
TRBV18,TRBJ2-7,TRBD2,CASSREGGSYEQYF
TRBV30,TRBJ2-3,NA,CAWSVKGTDTQYF
TRBV29-1,TRBJ2-7,TRBD1,CSVVNEQGGYEQYF
TRBV19,TRBJ1-2,NA,CASSIGGQPYGYTF
TRBV9,TRBJ2-3,NA,CASSVAEAGTDTQYF
TRBV5-1,TRBJ2-3,NA,CASSLIPGSDTQYF
TRBV6-6,TRBJ2-3,NA,CASSSALDYTDTQYF
TRBV5-1,TRBJ2-2,TRBD1,CASSEGQGSGELFF
TRBV7-2,TRBJ1-5,NA,CASSFALGAQHF
TRBV7-9,TRBJ1-3,NA,CASSFPGDTIYF
TRBV18,TRBJ1-3,TRBD1,CASSPGTGDAGNTIYF
TRBV7-9,TRBJ2-5,NA,CASSLGYGGKETQYF
TRBV5-4,TRBJ2-3,TRBD2,CASSLLAGSTDTQYF
TRBV7-2,TRBJ1-4,TRBD1,CASSTRQGREKLFF
TRBV5-6,TRBJ2-3,NA,CASSLGQISTDTQYF
TRBV7-8,TRBJ2-7,TRBD2,CASSLAPSAGGIGKQYF
TRBV27,TRBJ1-3,NA,CASSLAGGGRNTIYF
TRBV5-1,TRBJ1-6,TRBD1,CASSTGDSPSPLHF
TRBV5-4,TRBJ2-5,TRBD2,CASSSWTSGETQYF
TRBV10-3,TRBJ2-1,TRBD2,CAIAGTSGSYEQFF
TRBV13,TRBJ1-6,NA,CASSRAGPTVSPLHF
TRBV30,TRBJ1-3,NA,CAWSVRGISGNTIYF
TRBV7-7,TRBJ2-3,TRBD2,CASSPGGGATDTQYF
TRBV10-3,TRBJ1-6,TRBD1,CAISEQGKGNSPLHF
TRBV21-1,TRBJ2-1,NA,CASSLIVHEQFF
TRBV27,TRBJ1-5,NA,CASSLGPGLGVCNQPQHF
TRBV14,TRBJ2-3,NA,CASSPLQGSNTDTQYF
TRBV9,TRBJ2-1,NA,CASSPESGYNEQFF
TRBV19,TRBJ1-5,NA,CASTPQPGSNQPQHF
TRBV6-6,TRBJ1-1,TRBD1,CASSLTGGKNTEAFF
TRBV5-6,TRBJ2-7,NA,CASSLGTGASYEQYF
TRBV5-6,TRBJ1-2,TRBD1,CASSPSRDRGPYGYTF
TRBV19,TRBJ2-2,NA,CASMRQGGYPGELFF